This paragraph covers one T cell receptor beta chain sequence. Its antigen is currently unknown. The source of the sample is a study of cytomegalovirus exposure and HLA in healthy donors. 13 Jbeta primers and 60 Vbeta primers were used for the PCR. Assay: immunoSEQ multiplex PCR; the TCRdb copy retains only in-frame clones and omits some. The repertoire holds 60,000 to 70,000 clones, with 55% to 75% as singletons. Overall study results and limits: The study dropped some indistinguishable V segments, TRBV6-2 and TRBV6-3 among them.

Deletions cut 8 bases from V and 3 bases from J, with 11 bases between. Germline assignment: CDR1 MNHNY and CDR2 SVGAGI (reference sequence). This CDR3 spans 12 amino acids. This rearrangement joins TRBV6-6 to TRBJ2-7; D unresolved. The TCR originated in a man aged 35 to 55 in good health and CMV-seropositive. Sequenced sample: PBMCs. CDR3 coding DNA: TGTGCCAGCTTAGATCAACGCTACGAGCAGTACTTC. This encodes CASLDQRYEQYF.